The clone carrying this TCR beta chain occurred many times. Antigen specificity is unknown. This sample stems from a study of T cell repertoires in cytomegalovirus infection. Using its own MiXCR run on the reads, TCRdb lists one record per CDR3 protein. The sample consists of more than 250,000 distinct CDR3 sequences, just under 25% of them appearing once. Trimming removed 7 bases at V and 3 bases at J, with 15 bases between. CDR3 length: 14 residues. The V gene's germline CDR1 is SGHTA and CDR2 FQGNSA. The V call is TRBV7-2, the J call TRBJ1-1, with a tentative D call TRBD1 (6 bases). Here the sequenced sample was cultured PBMCs, taken from culture after CMV antigen stimulation. The clonotype comes from a human donor in good health (CMV status not recorded). Some clones in this sample may be carry-over from other donors' samples. DNA of the CDR3: TGTGCCAGCATTAAAGGGGGTATGGACACTGAAGCTTTCTTT. It codes for CASIKGGMDTEAFF.